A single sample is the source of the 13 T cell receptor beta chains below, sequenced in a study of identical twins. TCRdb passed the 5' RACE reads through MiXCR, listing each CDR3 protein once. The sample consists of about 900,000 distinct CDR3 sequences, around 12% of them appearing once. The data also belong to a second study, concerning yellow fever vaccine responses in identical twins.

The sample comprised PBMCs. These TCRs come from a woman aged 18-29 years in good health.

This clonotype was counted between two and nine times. The CDR3 region has the DNA TGTGCCAGCCTCCCTTACAGGGGAAACACTGAAGCTTTCTTT. It yields the protein CASLPYRGNTEAFF. The genes are TRBV6-1 and TRBJ1-1; 7 bases are shared with TRBD1. After removal of 8 bases from V and 2 bases from J, the junction contained 8 bases not matched to a gene. The CDR3 extends over 14 amino acids. Germline-derived CDR1 and CDR2 are MNHNS and SASEGT.

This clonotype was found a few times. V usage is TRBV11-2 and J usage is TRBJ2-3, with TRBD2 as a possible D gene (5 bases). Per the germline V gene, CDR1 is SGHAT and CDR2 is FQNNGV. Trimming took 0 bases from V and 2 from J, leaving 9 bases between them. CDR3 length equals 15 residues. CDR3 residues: CASSLDVGATDTQYF. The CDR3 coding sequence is TGTGCCAGCAGCTTAGATGTGGGAGCCACAGATACGCAGTATTTT.

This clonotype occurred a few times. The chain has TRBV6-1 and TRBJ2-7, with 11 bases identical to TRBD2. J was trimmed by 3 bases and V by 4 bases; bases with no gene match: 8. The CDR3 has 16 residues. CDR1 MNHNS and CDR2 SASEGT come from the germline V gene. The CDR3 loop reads CASSANSGTSGYEQYF. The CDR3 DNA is TGTGCCAGCAGTGCTAACTCCGGGACTAGCGGCTACGAGCAGTACTTC.

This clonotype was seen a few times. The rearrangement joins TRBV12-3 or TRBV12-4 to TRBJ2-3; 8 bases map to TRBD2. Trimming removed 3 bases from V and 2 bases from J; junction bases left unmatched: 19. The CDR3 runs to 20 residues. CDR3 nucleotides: TGTGCCAGCAGTTTCGGGGTAGGGCTAGCGGGCACCTACGACACAGATACGCAGTATTTT. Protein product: CASSFGVGLAGTYDTDTQYF.

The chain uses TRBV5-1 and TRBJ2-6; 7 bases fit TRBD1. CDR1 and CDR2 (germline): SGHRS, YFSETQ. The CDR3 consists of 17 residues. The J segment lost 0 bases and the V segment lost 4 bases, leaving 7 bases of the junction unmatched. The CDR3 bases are TGCGCCAGCAGCCTGGGGACAGCGAGCTCTGGGGCCAACGTCCTGACTTTC. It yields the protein CASSLGTASSGANVLTF.

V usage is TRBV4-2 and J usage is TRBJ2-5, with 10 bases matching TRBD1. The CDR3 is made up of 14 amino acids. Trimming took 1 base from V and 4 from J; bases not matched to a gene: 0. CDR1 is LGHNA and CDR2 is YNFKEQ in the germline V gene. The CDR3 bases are TGTGCCAGCAGCCAAGGACAGGGGGCAGAGACCCAGTACTTC. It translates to CASSQGQGAETQYF.

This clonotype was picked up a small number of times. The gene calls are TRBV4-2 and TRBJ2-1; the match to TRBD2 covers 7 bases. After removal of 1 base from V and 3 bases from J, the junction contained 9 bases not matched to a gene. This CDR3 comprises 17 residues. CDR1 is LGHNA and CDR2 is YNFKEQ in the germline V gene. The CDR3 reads CASSQAGGGPNYNEQFF. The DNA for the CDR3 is TGTGCCAGCAGCCAAGCAGGCGGGGGACCGAACTACAATGAGCAGTTCTTC.

The CDR3 nucleotides read TGCAGTACGCCGACAGGGTTGTCGGCCCAGTACTTC. This sequence encodes CSTPTGLSAQYF. This sequence joins TRBV20-1 and TRBJ2-5; 7 bases line up with TRBD1. There are 12 residues in the CDR3. CDR1 is DFQATT and CDR2 is SNEGSKA in the germline V gene (reference sequence). V was pared by 8 bases and J by 9 bases, with 12 bases of the junction left unmatched.

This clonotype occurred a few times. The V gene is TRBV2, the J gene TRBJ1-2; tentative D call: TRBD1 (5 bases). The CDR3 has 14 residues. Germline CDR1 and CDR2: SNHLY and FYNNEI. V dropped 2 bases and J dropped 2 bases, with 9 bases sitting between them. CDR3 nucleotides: TGTGCCAGCAGTGAACTGGGGCGCAACTATGGCTACACCTTC. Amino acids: CASSELGRNYGYTF.

CDR3 residues: CASSQVEVTSNQPQHF. CDR3 nucleotide sequence: TGCGCCAGCAGCCAAGTCGAGGTTACGAGCAATCAGCCCCAGCATTTT. The rearrangement joins TRBV4-1 to TRBJ1-5; D unresolved. The CDR3 loop spans 16 amino acids. Germline V lookup: CDR1 MGHRA, CDR2 YSYEKL. The V end was cut by 1 base, the J end by 1 base, with 11 bases between.

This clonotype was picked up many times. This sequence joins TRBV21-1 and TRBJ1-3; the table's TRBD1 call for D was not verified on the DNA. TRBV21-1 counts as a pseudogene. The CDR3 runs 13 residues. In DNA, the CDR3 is TGTGCCGGGGTAGACAGGGCCGGAAACACCATATATTTT. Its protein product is CAGVDRAGNTIYF.

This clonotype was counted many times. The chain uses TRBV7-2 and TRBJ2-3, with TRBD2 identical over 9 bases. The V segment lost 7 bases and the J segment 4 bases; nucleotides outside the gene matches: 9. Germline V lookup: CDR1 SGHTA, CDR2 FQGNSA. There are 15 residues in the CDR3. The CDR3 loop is CASTFLPSGADTQYF. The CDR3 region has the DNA TGTGCCAGCACCTTCCTTCCTAGCGGGGCAGATACGCAGTATTTT.

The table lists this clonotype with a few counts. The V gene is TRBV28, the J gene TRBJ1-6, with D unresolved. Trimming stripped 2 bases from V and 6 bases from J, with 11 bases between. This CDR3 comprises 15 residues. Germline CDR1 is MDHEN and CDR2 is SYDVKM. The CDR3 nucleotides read TGTGCCAGCAGTTTAAGGGATTCAGCTAATTCACCCCTCCACTTT. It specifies CASSLRDSANSPLHF. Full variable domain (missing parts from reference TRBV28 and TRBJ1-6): DVKVTQSSRYLVKRTGEKVFLECVQDMDHENMFWYRQDPGLGLRLIYFSYDVKMKEKGDIPEGYSVSREKKERFSLILESASTNQTSMYLCASSLRDSANSPLHFGNGTRLTVT.